This T cell receptor beta chain stems from a study of cytomegalovirus exposure and HLA in healthy donors. The PCR had 60 Vbeta and 13 Jbeta primers. Here immunoSEQ multiplex PCR was the method, and the copy in TCRdb shows in-frame clones only, minus some. The sample holds over 85,000 clones; 75% to 80% are singletons and the top ten take 1% to 1.5%. This clone was seen more than once but under ten times. The antigen remains undetermined. Study results and caveats: As a later analysis revealed, the rate of TCR association differed by HLA locus, with DRB1 most and HLA-C fewest. Available immune exposure information was restricted to CMV serostatus only. When presence/absence was analysed, sequencing depth was taken to be roughly uniform across donors. Most of the CMV-associated TCR beta chains (in a later analysis) appeared to be HLA-restricted.

The sample taken for sequencing was PBMCs. The sequence derives from a woman aged 25-40 years in good health and CMV-seronegative.

CDR3 nucleotides: TGTGCCAGCAGTGAACACAGGAACCTGGCTAATGAAAAACTGTTTTTT. The encoded protein is CASSEHRNLANEKLFF. The chain joins TRBV6-1 to TRBJ1-4, with a tentative D call TRBD1 (5 bases). Germline V gene lookup returns CDR1 MNHNS and CDR2 SASEGT. Trimming pared 2 bases from V and 3 bases from J, leaving 13 bases between. The CDR3 runs 16 residues.